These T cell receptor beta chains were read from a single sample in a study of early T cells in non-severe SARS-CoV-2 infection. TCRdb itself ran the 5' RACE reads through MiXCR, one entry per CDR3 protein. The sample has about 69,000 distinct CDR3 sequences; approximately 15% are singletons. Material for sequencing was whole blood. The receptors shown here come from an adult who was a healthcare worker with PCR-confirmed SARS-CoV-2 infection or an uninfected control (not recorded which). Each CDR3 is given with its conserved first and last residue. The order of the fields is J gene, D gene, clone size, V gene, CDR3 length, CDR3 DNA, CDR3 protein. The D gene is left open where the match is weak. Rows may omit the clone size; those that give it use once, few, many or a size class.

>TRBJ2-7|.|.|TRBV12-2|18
TGTGCAAGTCGCTTAGCACTCCCTGACTGGGGGGTGCCCCGAGGGCAGTACTTC
CASRLALPDWGVPRGQYF
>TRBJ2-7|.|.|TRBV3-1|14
TGTGCCAGCAGCCTAGAAGAGACAAGCTACGAGCAGTACTTC
CASSLEETSYEQYF
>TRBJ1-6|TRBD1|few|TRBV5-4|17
TGTGCCAGCAGCTTCTATTGGGGGACAGCATATAATTCACCCCTCCACTTT
CASSFYWGTAYNSPLHF
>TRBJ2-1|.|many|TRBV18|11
TGTGCCAGCTCACCCTCGAATGAGCAGTTCTTC
CASSPSNEQFF
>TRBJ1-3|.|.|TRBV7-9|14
TGTGCCAGCAGCTTAGGGGGAAACGGAAACACCATATATTTT
CASSLGGNGNTIYF
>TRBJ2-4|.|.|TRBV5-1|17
TGCGCCAGCAGCTTGGTAGGCGGGGATCTAGCCAAAAACATTCAGTACTTC
CASSLVGGDLAKNIQYF
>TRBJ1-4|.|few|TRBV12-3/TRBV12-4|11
TGTGCCAGCTCCCGGGGGCGCGAACTGTTTTTT
CASSRGRELFF
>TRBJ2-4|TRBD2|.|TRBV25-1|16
TGTGCCAGCAGCCCGGGGGGGGCGGAGGCCAAAAACATTCAGTACTTC
CASSPGGAEAKNIQYF
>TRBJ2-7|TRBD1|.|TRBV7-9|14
TGTGCCAGCAGGCACGGACAGGGAGGACTCGAGCAGTACTTC
CASRHGQGGLEQYF
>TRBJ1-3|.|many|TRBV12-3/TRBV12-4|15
.
CASSSSGGSGNTIYF
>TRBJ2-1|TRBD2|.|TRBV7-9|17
TGTGCCAGCAGCTCCTCCCAGCGGGGGCTTGGGGGGAATGAGCAGTTCTTC
CASSSSQRGLGGNEQFF
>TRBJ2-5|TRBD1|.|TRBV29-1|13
TGCAGCGTAGCCCCGACAGGGAAAGAGACCCAGTACTTC
CSVAPTGKETQYF
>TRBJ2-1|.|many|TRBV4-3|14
TGCGCCAGCAGCCAAGGACCGCGCCCGAATGAGCAGTTCTTC
CASSQGPRPNEQFF
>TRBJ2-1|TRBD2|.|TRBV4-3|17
TGCGCCAGCAGCCAAGATATTAAGACTAGCGGGGTCGATGAGCAGTTCTTC
CASSQDIKTSGVDEQFF
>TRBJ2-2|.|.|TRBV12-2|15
TGTGCAAGTCGCTGGGAAGCACAAAACACCGGGGAGCTGTTTTTT
CASRWEAQNTGELFF
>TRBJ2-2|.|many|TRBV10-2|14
TGCGCCAGCAGTCCAGCCAGCTACACCGGGGAGCTGTTTTTT
CASSPASYTGELFF
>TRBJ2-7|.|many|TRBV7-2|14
TGTGCCAGCAGCTTTGGGGACACCGTCTACGAGCAGTACTTC
CASSFGDTVYEQYF
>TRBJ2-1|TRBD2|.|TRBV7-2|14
TGTGCCAGCAGCAGGGGACTAGCCCTCAATGAGCAGTTCTTC
CASSRGLALNEQFF
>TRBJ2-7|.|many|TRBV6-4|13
TGTGCCAGCAGTTTGGGACACTACTACGAGCAGTACTTC
CASSLGHYYEQYF
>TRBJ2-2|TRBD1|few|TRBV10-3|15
TGTGCCATCAGTCAGACAGGGGATCTCACCGGGGAGCTGTTTTTT
CAISQTGDLTGELFF
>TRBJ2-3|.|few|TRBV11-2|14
TGTGCCAGCAGCTTAGTCGGAGTTCAAGATACGCAGTATTTT
CASSLVGVQDTQYF
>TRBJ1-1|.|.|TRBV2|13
TGTGCCAGCAGTTCGGGGGCGCGCCCTGAAGCTTTCTTT
CASSSGARPEAFF